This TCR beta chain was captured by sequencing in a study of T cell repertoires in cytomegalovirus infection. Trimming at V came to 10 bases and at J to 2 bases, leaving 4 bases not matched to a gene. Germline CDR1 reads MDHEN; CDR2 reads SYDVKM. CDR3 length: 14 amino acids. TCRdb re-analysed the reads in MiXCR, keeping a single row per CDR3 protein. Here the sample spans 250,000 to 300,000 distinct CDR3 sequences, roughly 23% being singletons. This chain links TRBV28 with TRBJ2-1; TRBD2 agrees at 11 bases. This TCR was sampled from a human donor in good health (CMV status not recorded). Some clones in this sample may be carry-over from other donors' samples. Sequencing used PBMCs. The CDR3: CATTSGGTYNEQFF. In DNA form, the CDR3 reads TGTGCCACCACTAGCGGGGGTACCTACAATGAGCAGTTCTTC.